These 25 T cell receptor beta chains share one sample of origin, sequenced in a study of cytomegalovirus exposure and HLA in healthy donors. The PCR made use of 60 Vbeta and 13 Jbeta primers. Repertoires were generated with immunoSEQ multiplex PCR, while TCRdb's copy carries only in-frame clones and drops some. This sample yields 130,000 to 150,000 clones, of which around 79% are seen a single time; 2.8% belongs to the top ten. Sequenced material: PBMCs. These receptors came from a male donor in good health and CMV-seronegative.

The chain carries TRBV28 and TRBJ1-2, with a weak D call TRBD1 (5 bases). CDR1 MDHEN and CDR2 SYDVKM come from the germline V gene. Trimming removed 3 bases from V and 7 bases from J, with 24 bases in between. This CDR3 comprises 17 residues. The CDR3 region has the DNA TGTGCCAGCAGTTTCATTAGGCTTATGGGGGGAGTTAGTGGCTACACCTTC. It yields the protein CASSFIRLMGGVSGYTF.

The chain uses TRBV7-3 and TRBJ2-6; 7 bases map to TRBD1. In germline, CDR1 is SGHTA, CDR2 FQGTGA. The CDR3 extends over 17 amino acids. With V trimmed by 1 base and J by 6 bases, 9 bases remained unmatched. The CDR3 protein is CASSLIQTGFVANVLTF. CDR3 DNA sequence: TGTGCCAGCAGCTTAATACAGACAGGGTTTGTGGCCAACGTCCTGACTTTC.

The chain combines TRBV5-1 with TRBJ2-7; D is undetermined. The germline CDR1 and CDR2 sequences are SGHRS and YFSETQ. This CDR3 comprises 15 residues. The germline V and J ends were trimmed by 4 bases and 1 base, with 15 bases remaining between them. The CDR3 protein is CASSPAADTSYEQYF. The DNA for the CDR3 is TGCGCCAGCAGCCCCGCCGCCGACACTTCCTACGAGCAGTACTTC.

The genes are TRBV29-1 and TRBJ1-5, with 7 nucleotides matching TRBD1. CDR1 and CDR2 from the germline V gene are SQVTM and ANQGSEA. The junction had 9 bases not matched to a gene; V was cut back by 6 bases and J by 7 bases. The CDR3 runs to 13 residues. The CDR3 loop is CSVRDSYNQPQHF. In DNA, the CDR3 is TGCAGCGTCCGGGACAGTTACAACCAGCCCCAGCATTTT.

The CDR3 coding sequence is TGTGCCAGCAGTGGCCCTAGCGGGGGGAGGACAGATACGCAGTATTTT. This sequence encodes CASSGPSGGRTDTQYF. The V call is TRBV2, the J call TRBJ2-3; 11 bases fit TRBD2. J lost 3 bases, V lost 4 bases, and 6 bases had no gene match. CDR1 is SNHLY and CDR2 is FYNNEI in the germline V gene. The CDR3 contains 16 residues.

The chain recombines TRBV7-2 with TRBJ2-7; possibly TRBD1 for D (5 bases). The CDR3 extends over 15 amino acids. From germline, CDR1 is SGHTA and CDR2 FQGNSA. With 1 base removed from V and 3 bases from J, the gap between germline ends came to 13 bases. CDR3 nucleotides: TGTGCCAGCAGCTTAGTACGTGACAGAAACTACGAGCAGTACTTC. Its translation: CASSLVRDRNYEQYF.

The chain has TRBV19 and TRBJ1-1, with D possibly being TRBD1 (5 bases). V was cut by 4 bases and J by 0 bases, with 9 bases left in between. Germline CDR1 and CDR2: LNHDA and SQIVND (reference sequence). The CDR3 length is 14 residues. The CDR3 DNA reads TGTGCCAGTAGTAGTACAGGATTGAACACTGAAGCTTTCTTT. Translation gives CASSSTGLNTEAFF. The variable domain in full, completed from reference TRBV19 and TRBJ1-1, reads DGGITQSPKYLFRKEGQNVTLSCEQNLNHDAMYWYRQDPGQGLRLIYYSQIVNDFQKGDIAEGYSVSREKKESFPLTVTSAQKNPTAFYLCASSSTGLNTEAFFGQGTRLTVV.

The chain links TRBV2 to TRBJ2-7; TRBD2 matches 8 bases. Per germline, CDR1 SNHLY and CDR2 FYNNEI. The CDR3 is made up of 14 amino acids. V gave up 6 bases and J gave up 7 bases; unmatched junction bases: 11. Written as DNA, the CDR3 is TGTGCCAGCAGGGGGGGAGCGGGAGCACAGGAGCAGTACTTC. Protein: CASRGGAGAQEQYF.

The gene calls are TRBV30 and TRBJ1-1, with a tentative D call TRBD1 (5 bases). Germline CDR1 is GTSNPN and CDR2 is SVGIG (reference sequence). Trimming took off 8 bases at V and 2 bases at J, with 9 bases between the two ends. The CDR3 runs to 11 residues. For the CDR3, the DNA is TGTGCCGCAGGGATTAACACTGAAGCTTTCTTT. This translates into CAAGINTEAFF.

This clone has only one observation. The rearrangement uses TRBV27 and TRBJ2-5; possible D gene TRBD2, 5 bases. The CDR3 contains 15 residues. Looked up from germline, CDR1 is MNHEY and CDR2 is SMNVEV (reference sequence). The V gene lost 8 bases and the J gene lost 0 bases, with 16 bases spanning the gap. The CDR3: CASQTTWAYQETQYF. In nucleotides, the CDR3 is TGTGCCAGCCAGACTACGTGGGCTTACCAAGAGACCCAGTACTTC.

The V call is TRBV6-4, the J call TRBJ2-1, with 7 positions matching TRBD2. CDR1 is MRHNA, CDR2 SNTAGT, per germline. This CDR3 is 16 amino acids long. V lost 3 bases to trimming and J lost 7 bases; unmatched junction nucleotides: 12. CDR3 coding DNA: TGTGCCAGCAGTGAGGACGCGGGGGTAGCGAGGAATGAGCAGTTCTTC. Its protein is CASSEDAGVARNEQFF.

The chain has TRBV7-3 and TRBJ1-1; unclear D gene. V lost 4 bases and J 1 base, leaving 7 bases between the germline ends. This CDR3 contains 13 residues. Per the germline V gene, CDR1 is SGHTA and CDR2 is FQGTGA. This chain's CDR3 is CASSSPGNTEAFF. CDR3 DNA: TGTGCCAGCAGCTCTCCGGGGAACACTGAAGCTTTCTTT.

CDR3 nucleotide sequence: TGTGCCAGCTCACCCCCATCTCTGGGACAGGCTCGCGAGCAGTACTTC. Its protein is CASSPPSLGQAREQYF. The chain uses TRBV18 and TRBJ2-7, with 8 bases lining up with TRBD1. The V segment lost 3 bases and the J segment 6 bases; nucleotides outside the gene matches: 13. CDR1 KGHSH and CDR2 LQKENI come from the germline V gene. The CDR3 is 16 residues long. Full variable domain (remainder filled in from reference TRBV18 and TRBJ2-7): NAGVMQNPRHLVRRRGQEARLRCSPMKGHSHVYWYRQLPEEGLKFMVYLQKENIIDESGMPKERFSAEFPKEGPSILRIQQVVRGDSAAYFCASSPPSLGQAREQYFGPGTRLTVT.

The gene calls are TRBV5-1 and TRBJ2-7; TRBD1 matches 9 bases. Germline CDR1 SGHRS, CDR2 YFSETQ. Trimming at V came to 0 bases and at J to 4 bases, leaving 5 bases not matched to a gene. CDR3 length: 15 residues. The chain's CDR3 is CASSLDGTGFYEQYF. CDR3 nucleotides: TGCGCCAGCAGCTTGGACGGGACAGGGTTTTACGAGCAGTACTTC.

This chain uses TRBV6-5 with TRBJ1-1; no clear D gene. V was clipped by 2 bases and J by 2 bases, with 6 bases between them. In germline, CDR1 is MNHEY, CDR2 SVGAGI. CDR3 size: 13 residues. This CDR3 is CASSYQDNTEAFF. CDR3 DNA sequence: TGTGCCAGCAGTTACCAGGATAACACTGAAGCTTTCTTT.

The chain recombines TRBV10-1 with TRBJ1-1; D might be TRBD1 (6 bases). The germline gives CDR1 WNHNN, CDR2 SYGVQD (reference sequence). The CDR3 has 15 amino acids. Trimming stripped 3 bases from V and 3 bases from J, with 14 bases between. CDR3 region: CASSESPGHYTEAFF. The CDR3 DNA is TGCGCCAGCAGTGAATCACCGGGACATTACACTGAAGCTTTCTTT.

The rearrangement uses TRBV6-1 and TRBJ1-4; 7 nucleotides line up with TRBD1. V was pared by 7 bases and J by 5 bases, with 10 bases of the junction left unmatched. The CDR3 is 15 amino acids. Looked up from germline, CDR1 is MNHNS and CDR2 is SASEGT. CDR3 sequence: CASTGTVSPNEKLFF. DNA for the CDR3: TGTGCCAGCACCGGGACAGTTTCACCGAATGAAAAACTGTTTTTT.

CDR3 nucleotide sequence: TGCAGCGTTGGGGAGGGGAACACTGAAGCTTTCTTT. Amino acid sequence: CSVGEGNTEAFF. The chain recombines TRBV29-1 with TRBJ1-1; no definite D call. V lost 4 bases and J 1 base, leaving 7 bases between the germline ends. Germline V lookup: CDR1 SQVTM, CDR2 ANQGSEA. This CDR3 comprises 12 residues.

The chain employs TRBV7-2 and TRBJ1-5; D gene uncertain. V gave up 3 bases and J gave up 5 bases, with 14 bases separating them. The CDR3 totals 15 residues. Germline loops: CDR1 SGHTA, CDR2 FQGNSA. The CDR3 loop reads CASSFATTGYQPQHF. The DNA of the CDR3 is TGTGCCAGCAGCTTCGCTACGACTGGGTATCAGCCCCAGCATTTT.

The gene calls are TRBV23-1 and TRBJ2-5, with 8 bases aligning to TRBD1. TRBV23-1 is filed as an ORF, its function uncertain. Unmatched junction bases numbered 5, after V lost 0 bases and J lost 2 bases. This CDR3 has 16 residues. CDR3 residues: CASSQSNGDRQETQYF. Here the CDR3 DNA reads TGCGCCAGCAGTCAATCGAACGGGGACAGGCAAGAGACCCAGTACTTC.

In the case of this clone: The same CDR3 can be traced to other DNA sequences in this sample. The J gene is TRBJ2-3, the V gene TRBV5-1; 13 nucleotides line up with TRBD2. The CDR3 is made up of 16 amino acids. V lost 3 bases and J lost 0; bases outside the gene matches: 1. Germline V lookup: CDR1 SGHRS, CDR2 YFSETQ. The CDR3 spells CASSSGLAGSTDTQYF. The DNA of the CDR3 is TGCGCCAGCAGCTCGGGACTAGCGGGGAGCACAGATACGCAGTATTTT.

The chain recombines TRBV29-1 with TRBJ2-6, with a possible D match to TRBD1 (5 bases). Germline CDR1 is SQVTM and CDR2 is ANQGSEA. Trimming shortened V by 4 bases and J by 1 base, and 8 bases separated the two germline ends. This CDR3 contains 14 residues. The CDR3 DNA reads as TGCAGCGTTGGTAAGGGGTCTGGGGCCAACGTCCTGACTTTC. Residues: CSVGKGSGANVLTF.

The chain has TRBV6-5 and TRBJ1-2; the match to TRBD1 covers 9 bases. J gave up 5 bases and V 6 bases, and 4 bases lay outside the gene matches. The V gene's germline CDR1 is MNHEY and CDR2 SVGAGI. The CDR3 totals 13 residues. This chain's CDR3 is CASRRDRAYGYTF. The CDR3 nucleotides read TGTGCCAGCAGACGGGACAGGGCATATGGCTACACCTTC.

This chain uses TRBV6-5 with TRBJ1-2; D call uncertain. Germline lookup yields CDR1 MNHEY and CDR2 SVGAGI. Trimming took off 5 bases at V and 4 bases at J, with 11 bases between the two ends. The CDR3 extends over 13 amino acids. The CDR3 protein is CASSNRVTYGYTF. In nucleotides, the CDR3 is TGTGCCAGCAGTAACAGAGTTACCTATGGCTACACCTTC.

The V gene is TRBV5-4, the J gene TRBJ2-3; TRBD2 aligns across 8 bases. V trimming: 4 bases; J trimming: 2 bases; junction bases outside the gene matches: 3. This CDR3 spans 14 amino acids. The germline V gene has CDR1 SGHNT and CDR2 YYREEE (reference sequence). The CDR3 sequence: CASSRAGVTDTQYF. Here the CDR3 DNA reads TGTGCCAGCAGCCGAGCGGGGGTCACAGATACGCAGTATTTT.